The clone carrying this T cell receptor beta chain appeared a few times. The target antigen is unknown. CDR3 size: 20 residues. Germline CDR1 and CDR2: SGHRS and YFSETQ. V shed 3 bases, J shed 2 bases, and the junction held 18 bases outside the gene matches. The data derive from a study of blood T cells in healthy people across ages. Study background: Capture by template switching was about one barcoded beta molecule per two T cells. General observations from the study: There were more naive CD4+ cells and higher diversity in long-lived donors than in aged donors. Correlation between TCR beta diversity and naive T cell percentage was strong.

Sample-barcoded 5' priming and a J-beta primer mix drove a second PCR of roughly 6 to 12 cycles. TCRdb re-called the 5' RACE reads with MiXCR, one entry per CDR3 protein. The sample contains 1,100,000 or so distinct CDR3 sequences, 35% to 55% of which appear only once. The sequence derives from a woman aged 55-70 years in good health. The sequenced material came from blood. The chain employs TRBV5-1 and TRBJ2-7; 12 positions agree with TRBD2. CDR3 loop: CASSYEPGQGASGRAYEQYF. The DNA for the CDR3 is TGCGCCAGCAGCTACGAACCGGGACAGGGAGCTAGCGGGAGGGCCTACGAGCAGTACTTC.